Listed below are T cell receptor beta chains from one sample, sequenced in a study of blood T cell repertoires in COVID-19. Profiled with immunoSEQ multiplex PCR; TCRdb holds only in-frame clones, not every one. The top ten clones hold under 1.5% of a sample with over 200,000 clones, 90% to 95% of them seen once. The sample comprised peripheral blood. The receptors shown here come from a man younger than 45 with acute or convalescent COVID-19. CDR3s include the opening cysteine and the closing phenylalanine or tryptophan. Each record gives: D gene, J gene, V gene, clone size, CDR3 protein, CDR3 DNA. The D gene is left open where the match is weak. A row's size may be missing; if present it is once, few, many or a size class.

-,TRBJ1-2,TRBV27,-,CATLYRLYGYTF,TGTGCCACCCTGTACAGGCTCTATGGCTACACCTTC
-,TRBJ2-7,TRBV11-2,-,CASSLGGGLTYEQYF,TGTGCCAGCAGCCTAGGGGGGGGGTTGACATACGAGCAGTACTTC
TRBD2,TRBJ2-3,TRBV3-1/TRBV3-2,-,CASSQDRGRAQYF,TGTGCCAGCAGCCAAGATCGGGGGAGGGCGCAGTATTTT
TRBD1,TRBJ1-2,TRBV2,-,CASSDTGAIYGYTF,TGTGCCAGCAGTGATACAGGGGCCATCTATGGCTACACCTTC
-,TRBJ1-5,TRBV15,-,CATSVSGGQPQHF,TGTGCCACCAGCGTAAGCGGCGGACAGCCCCAGCATTTT
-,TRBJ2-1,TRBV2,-,CASSGLAYNEQFF,TGTGCCAGCAGTGGGCTAGCCTACAATGAGCAGTTCTTC
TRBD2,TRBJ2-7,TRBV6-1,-,CASSEDRSSGGYEQYF,TGTGCCAGCAGTGAAGATAGGTCTAGCGGGGGTTACGAGCAGTACTTC
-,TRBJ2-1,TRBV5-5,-,CASSLLAGTYNEQFF,TGTGCCAGCAGCTTGCTGGCAGGGACTTACAATGAGCAGTTCTTC
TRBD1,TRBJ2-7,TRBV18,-,CASSPPGQRTGEQYF,TGTGCCAGCTCACCTCCGGGACAGCGGACGGGGGAGCAGTACTTC
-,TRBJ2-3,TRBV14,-,CASSQALAALGTDTQYF,TGTGCCAGCAGCCAAGCTCTAGCAGCGTTGGGCACAGATACGCAGTATTTT
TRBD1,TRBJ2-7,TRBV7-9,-,CASSDRNRGPTYEQYF,TGTGCCAGCAGCGACCGTAACAGGGGGCCCACCTACGAGCAGTACTTC
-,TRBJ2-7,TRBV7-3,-,CASSLGTTYEQYF,TGTGCCAGCAGCTTAGGGACAACCTACGAGCAGTACTTC
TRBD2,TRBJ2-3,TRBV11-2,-,CASSDRLASTDTQYF,TGTGCCAGCAGCGACAGACTAGCTAGCACAGATACGCAGTATTTT
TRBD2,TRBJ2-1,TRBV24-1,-,CATSDGSSGIYEQFF,TGTGCCACCAGTGATGGATCTAGCGGGATCTATGAGCAGTTCTTC
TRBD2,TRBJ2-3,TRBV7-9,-,CASSRQSLAGGPIDTQYF,TGTGCCAGCAGCCGACAGAGCCTAGCGGGGGGGCCCATAGATACGCAGTATTTT
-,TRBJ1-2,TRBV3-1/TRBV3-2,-,CASSHLRGLANYGYTF,TGTGCCAGCAGCCACCTTCGGGGGTTAGCTAACTATGGCTACACCTTC
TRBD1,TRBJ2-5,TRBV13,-,CASSPGQGQETQYF,TGTGCCAGCAGCCCCGGACAGGGACAAGAGACCCAGTACTTC
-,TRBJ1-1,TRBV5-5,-,CASSLRTAITEAFF,TGTGCCAGCAGCCTGCGGACAGCGATCACTGAAGCTTTCTTT
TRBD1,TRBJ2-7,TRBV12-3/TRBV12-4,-,CASGDRALYEQYF,TGTGCCAGCGGAGACAGGGCGCTCTACGAGCAGTACTTC
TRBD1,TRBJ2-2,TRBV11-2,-,CASSIAPGQGATGELFF,TGTGCCAGCAGCATAGCGCCGGGACAGGGGGCGACCGGGGAGCTGTTTTTT
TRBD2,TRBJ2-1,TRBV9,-,CASSVAGTSGRGEQFF,TGTGCCAGCAGCGTGGCCGGGACTAGCGGGAGGGGGGAGCAGTTCTTC
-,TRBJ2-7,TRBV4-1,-,CASSQYVAGNPQYF,TGCGCCAGCAGCCAATATGTCGCAGGGAACCCGCAGTACTTC
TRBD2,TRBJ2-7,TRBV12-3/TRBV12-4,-,CASSFRGGAEQYF,TGTGCCAGCAGTTTTCGGGGGGGCGCCGAGCAGTACTTC
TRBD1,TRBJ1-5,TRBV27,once,CASRTGGKSNQPQHF,TGTGCCAGCAGGACAGGGGGCAAGAGCAATCAGCCCCAGCATTTT